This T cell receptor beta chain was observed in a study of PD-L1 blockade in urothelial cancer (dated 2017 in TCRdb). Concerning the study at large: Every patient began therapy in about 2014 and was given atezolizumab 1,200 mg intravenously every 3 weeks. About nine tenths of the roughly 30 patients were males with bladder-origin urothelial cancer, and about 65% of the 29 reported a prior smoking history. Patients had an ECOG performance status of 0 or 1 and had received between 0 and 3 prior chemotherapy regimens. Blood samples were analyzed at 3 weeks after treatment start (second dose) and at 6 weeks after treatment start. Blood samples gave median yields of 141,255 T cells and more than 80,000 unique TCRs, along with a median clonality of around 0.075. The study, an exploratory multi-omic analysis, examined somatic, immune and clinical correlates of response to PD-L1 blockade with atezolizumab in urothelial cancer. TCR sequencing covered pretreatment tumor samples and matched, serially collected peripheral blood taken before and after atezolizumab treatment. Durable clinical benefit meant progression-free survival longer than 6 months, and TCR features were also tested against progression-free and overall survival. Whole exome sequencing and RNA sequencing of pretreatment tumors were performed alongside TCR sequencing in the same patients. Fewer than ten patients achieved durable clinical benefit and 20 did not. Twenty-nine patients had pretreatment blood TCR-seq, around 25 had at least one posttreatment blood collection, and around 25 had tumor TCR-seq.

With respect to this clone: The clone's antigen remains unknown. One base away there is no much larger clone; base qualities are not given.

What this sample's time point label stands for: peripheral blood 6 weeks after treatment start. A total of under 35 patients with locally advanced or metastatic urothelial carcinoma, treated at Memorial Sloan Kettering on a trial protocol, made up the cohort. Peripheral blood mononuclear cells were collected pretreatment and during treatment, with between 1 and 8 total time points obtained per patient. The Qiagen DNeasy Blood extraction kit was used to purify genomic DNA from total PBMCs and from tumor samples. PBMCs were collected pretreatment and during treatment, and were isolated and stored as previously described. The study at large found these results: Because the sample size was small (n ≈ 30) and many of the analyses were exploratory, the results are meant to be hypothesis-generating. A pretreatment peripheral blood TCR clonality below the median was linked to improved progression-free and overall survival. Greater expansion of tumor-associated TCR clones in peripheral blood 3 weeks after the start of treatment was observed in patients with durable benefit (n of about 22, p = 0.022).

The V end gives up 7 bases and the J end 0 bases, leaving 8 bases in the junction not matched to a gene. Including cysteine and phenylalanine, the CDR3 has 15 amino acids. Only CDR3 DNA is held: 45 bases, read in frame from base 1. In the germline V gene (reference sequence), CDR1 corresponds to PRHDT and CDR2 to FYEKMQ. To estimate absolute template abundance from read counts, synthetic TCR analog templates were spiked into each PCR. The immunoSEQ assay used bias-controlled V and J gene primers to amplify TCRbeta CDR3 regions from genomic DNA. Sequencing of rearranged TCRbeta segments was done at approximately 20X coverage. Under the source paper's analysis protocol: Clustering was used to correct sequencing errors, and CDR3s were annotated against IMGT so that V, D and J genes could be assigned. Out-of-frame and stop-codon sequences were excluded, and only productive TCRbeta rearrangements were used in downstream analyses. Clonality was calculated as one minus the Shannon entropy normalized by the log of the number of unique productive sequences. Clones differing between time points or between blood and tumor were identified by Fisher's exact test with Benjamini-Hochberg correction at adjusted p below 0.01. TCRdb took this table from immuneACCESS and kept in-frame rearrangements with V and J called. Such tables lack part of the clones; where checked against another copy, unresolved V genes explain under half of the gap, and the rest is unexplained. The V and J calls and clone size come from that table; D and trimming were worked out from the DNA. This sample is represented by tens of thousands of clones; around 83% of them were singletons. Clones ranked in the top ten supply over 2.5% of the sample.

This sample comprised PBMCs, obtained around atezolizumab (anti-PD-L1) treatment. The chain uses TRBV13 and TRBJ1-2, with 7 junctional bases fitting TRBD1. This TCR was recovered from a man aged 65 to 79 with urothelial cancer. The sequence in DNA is TGTGCCAGCAAGGGACAGACGACATCTAACTATGGCTACACCTTC. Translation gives CASKGQTTSNYGYTF.